This T cell receptor beta chain derives from a study of blood T cell repertoires in COVID-19. Study-wide background: There were acute and convalescent COVID-19 samples, and they came from the United States, Italy and Spain. From T cells, B-cell-depleted T cells, or PBMCs came the material, which was cDNA or gDNA.

Under the authors' procedure: Nucleated cell number was recorded as an estimate derived from reference gene primer amplification. TCRdb keeps only in-frame clones here, not all; method: immunoSEQ multiplex PCR. Clone size and the V and J calls come from that table; the DNA yielded D and trimming. Of hundreds of thousands of clones listed, approximately 80% are singletons. CDR1 is SGHRS, CDR2 YFSETQ, per germline. The CDR3 runs to 15 residues. Trimming stripped 1 base from V and 2 bases from J, with 10 bases between. The sequenced material came from peripheral blood. This TCR derives from an elderly woman with acute or convalescent COVID-19. V usage is TRBV5-1 and J usage is TRBJ2-1, with D perhaps matching TRBD1 (5 bases). The CDR3 reads CASSLKTDTYNEQFF. CDR3 nucleotide sequence: TGCGCCAGCAGCTTGAAGACAGACACCTACAATGAGCAGTTCTTC. Full variable domain (rest looked up from reference TRBV5-1 and TRBJ2-1): KAGVTQTPRYLIKTRGQQVTLSCSPISGHRSVSWYQQTPGQGLQFLFEYFSETQRNKGNFPGRFSGRQFSNSRSEMNVSTLELGDSALYLCASSLKTDTYNEQFFGPGTRLTVL.